The 21 T cell receptor beta chains given below trace back to one sample, sequenced in a study of a mutant IDH1 vaccine in newly diagnosed glioma. Time point noted: week 5, during vaccination. Topical imiquimod was applied with each vaccine dose, which held 300 ug of mutant IDH1 20-mer peptide. TCRdb keeps only in-frame clones here, not all; method: immunoSEQ multiplex PCR. This table holds around 51,000 clones, more than 70% found once. These receptors have no identified antigens. The sample here was PBMCs, taken from a glioma patient whose treatment included an IDH1 peptide vaccine. The receptor source for this set is a woman in her thirties or forties with glioma.

The chain is built from TRBV5-8 and TRBJ1-6; 7 nucleotides agree with TRBD1. CDR1 and CDR2 (germline): SGHTS, YDEGEE. CDR3 length: 15 residues. V gave up 4 bases and J gave up 5 bases; unmatched junction bases: 6. The DNA for the CDR3 is TGTGCCAGCAGCCAGACAGGGTCCAATAATTCACCCCTCCACTTT. It translates to CASSQTGSNNSPLHF.

The genes are TRBV14 and TRBJ2-5; maybe TRBD2 (6 bases). CDR3 length: 16 amino acids. Trimming cost V 0 bases and J 4 bases, with 15 bases left between them. The germline gives CDR1 SGHDN, CDR2 FVKESK. CDR3 region: CASSQEGGAAGETQYF. The DNA for the CDR3 is TGTGCCAGCAGCCAAGAAGGAGGGGCAGCGGGAGAGACCCAGTACTTC.

V gene TRBV5-1 combines with J gene TRBJ2-5, with 10 bases fitting TRBD2. Germline loops: CDR1 SGHRS, CDR2 YFSETQ. V shed 3 bases and J 5 bases; nucleotides not matched to a gene: 10. This CDR3 has 16 amino acids. In nucleotides, the CDR3 is TGCGCCAGCAGCTCCGTAACTAGCGGGGTTGGTGAGACCCAGTACTTC. Protein sequence: CASSSVTSGVGETQYF.

J is TRBJ2-7 and V is TRBV27, with D maybe TRBD1 (6 bases). Trimming took 3 bases from V and 2 from J, leaving 20 bases between them. Germline V gene data show CDR1 as MNHEY and CDR2 as SMNVEV (reference sequence). The CDR3 totals 17 residues. In nucleotides, the CDR3 is TGTGCCAGCAGTTTGATCCCAATCCGGGACAAGACCTACGAGCAGTACTTC. This encodes CASSLIPIRDKTYEQYF.

V and J are TRBV5-1 and TRBJ1-2, with D possibly TRBD1 on 5 matching bases. Trimming took off 4 bases at V and 8 bases at J, with 12 bases between the two ends. From germline, CDR1 is SGHRS and CDR2 YFSETQ. The CDR3 runs 12 residues. CDR3 region: CASSGDPRGYTF. CDR3 nucleotides: TGCGCCAGCAGCGGGGACCCCCGAGGCTACACCTTC.

The V and J genes are TRBV7-9 and TRBJ1-6; D unresolved. In germline, CDR1 is SEHNR, CDR2 FQNEAQ (reference sequence). The CDR3 has 17 residues. V was clipped by 3 bases and J by 1 base, with 13 bases between them. The CDR3 coding sequence is TGTGCCAGCAGCTTGAGTCGGGGAGGGTCCTATAATTCACCCCTCCACTTT. This encodes CASSLSRGGSYNSPLHF.

V gene TRBV2 combines with J gene TRBJ2-7; 8 nucleotides match TRBD2. The J segment lost 2 bases and the V segment lost 9 bases, leaving 6 bases of the junction unmatched. The germline CDR1 and CDR2 sequences are SNHLY and FYNNEI. The CDR3 runs 13 residues. The CDR3 region is CASLRGGTYEQYF. DNA of the CDR3: TGTGCCAGTCTCCGGGGGGGAACCTACGAGCAGTACTTC.

The chain carries TRBV7-9 and TRBJ2-2; tentative D call: TRBD2 (6 bases). The CDR3 has 15 residues. V was trimmed by 1 base and J by 6 bases, leaving 12 bases between them. Germline loops: CDR1 SEHNR, CDR2 FQNEAQ (reference sequence). In DNA form, the CDR3 reads TGTGCCAGCAGCTTAGTGGGGGGTACGGCCGGGGAGCTGTTTTTT. Amino acid sequence: CASSLVGGTAGELFF.

The gene calls are TRBV27 and TRBJ2-3, with D perhaps matching TRBD1 (6 bases). This CDR3 has 15 residues. V was clipped by 1 base and J by 5 bases, with 13 bases between them. Germline V CDR1 and CDR2: MNHEY, SMNVEV (reference sequence). Here the CDR3 reads CASSLLRPQGDTQYF. In DNA form, the CDR3 reads TGTGCCAGCAGTTTATTGCGCCCACAGGGAGATACGCAGTATTTT.

The chain combines TRBV7-3 with TRBJ1-3, with unresolved D. Germline loops: CDR1 SGHTA, CDR2 FQGTGA. Trimming took off 6 bases at V and 0 bases at J, with 18 bases between the two ends. The CDR3 runs 17 residues. CDR3: CASSPDDPWSSGNTIYF. The CDR3 DNA sequence: TGTGCCAGCAGTCCAGATGACCCCTGGTCCTCTGGAAACACCATATATTTT.

V is TRBV15 and J is TRBJ2-7; D could derive from TRBD1 or TRBD2 (5 bases each). Germline V gene data show CDR1 as LNHNV and CDR2 as YYDKDF (reference sequence). The CDR3 is 15 residues long. V dropped 0 bases and J dropped 0 bases, with 9 bases sitting between them. Written as DNA, the CDR3 is TGTGCCACCAGCAGAGATCGGGGCGGCTCCTACGAGCAGTACTTC. This sequence encodes CATSRDRGGSYEQYF.

This clone was seen only a few times. This sample includes further DNA sequences coding for the same CDR3. V gene TRBV5-1 combines with J gene TRBJ1-5, with 7 positions matching TRBD1. Unmatched junction bases numbered 4, after V lost 5 bases and J lost 2 bases. From germline, CDR1 is SGHRS and CDR2 YFSETQ. This CDR3 is 14 amino acids long. The CDR3 DNA is TGCGCCAGCAGACCAGACAGGGGCAATCAGCCCCAGCATTTT. It specifies CASRPDRGNQPQHF. Supplemented by reference TRBV5-1 and TRBJ1-5, the full variable domain reads KAGVTQTPRYLIKTRGQQVTLSCSPISGHRSVSWYQQTPGQGLQFLFEYFSETQRNKGNFPGRFSGRQFSNSRSEMNVSTLELGDSALYLCASRPDRGNQPQHFGDGTRLSIL.

The gene calls are TRBV21-1 and TRBJ2-2; the table's D call TRBD1 went unverified against the DNA. TRBV21-1 is designated a pseudogene. CDR3 size: 18 residues. For the CDR3, the DNA is TGTGCCAGCAGCAAAGGGGGACAGGGGTGTATTCTTACCGGGGAGCTGTTTTTT. Translation: CASSKGGQGCILTGELFF.

The chain employs TRBV5-6 and TRBJ1-2, with D unresolved. The CDR3 runs 12 residues. Deletions cut 3 bases from V and 8 bases from J, with 11 bases between. From germline, CDR1 is SGHDT and CDR2 YYEEEE. The CDR3: CASSWAGRGYTF. DNA of the CDR3: TGTGCCAGCAGCTGGGCCGGCCGAGGCTACACCTTC.

The rearrangement joins TRBV18 to TRBJ1-4; 7 positions agree with TRBD1. Germline-derived CDR1 and CDR2 are KGHSH and LQKENI. The J segment lost 5 bases and the V segment lost 6 bases, leaving 9 bases of the junction unmatched. This CDR3 contains 15 residues. The CDR3 reads CASSGTGTANEKLFF. The CDR3, as DNA: TGTGCCAGCTCTGGGACCGGGACAGCGAATGAAAAACTGTTTTTT.

A word on this clone: The DNA is omitted, as the CDR3 cannot be located on it reliably, and the CDR3 follows TCRdb's listing. CDR3 residues: CAGGRNILETQYF. The chain links TRBV7-2 to TRBJ2-5. Germline V gene data show CDR1 as SGHTA and CDR2 as FQGNSA. Including both end residues, the CDR3 is 13 amino acids long.

In this sample, this clone turned up once. The chain recombines TRBV27 with TRBJ2-5, with D hard to call. CDR3 length: 16 amino acids. Trimming shortened V by 6 bases and J by 0 bases, and 17 bases separated the two germline ends. Per the germline V gene, CDR1 is MNHEY and CDR2 is SMNVEV (reference sequence). The CDR3 protein is CASRGSDRWYQETQYF. The CDR3 coding sequence is TGTGCCAGCAGGGGCTCGGACCGGTGGTACCAAGAGACCCAGTACTTC.

This sequence joins TRBV6-6 and TRBJ1-4; the D gene is possibly TRBD1 (5 bases). Trimming shortened V by 7 bases and J by 4 bases, and 10 bases separated the two germline ends. Germline V gives CDR1 MNHNY, CDR2 SVGAGI (reference sequence). CDR3 length: 13 residues. The DNA of the CDR3 is TGTGCCAGCACGAGAGGGGTTAATGAAAAACTGTTTTTT. Its protein is CASTRGVNEKLFF.

This chain uses TRBV7-2 with TRBJ1-2, with a possible D match to TRBD1 (5 bases). The CDR3 runs to 15 residues. The V gene's germline CDR1 is SGHTA and CDR2 FQGNSA. V dropped 1 base and J dropped 2 bases, with 11 bases sitting between them. The CDR3 region is CASSLEAGVNYGYTF. The CDR3 nucleotides read TGTGCCAGCAGCTTAGAGGCGGGGGTAAACTATGGCTACACCTTC.

The chain recombines TRBV5-1 with TRBJ1-6; a possible D gene is TRBD1 (6 bases). This CDR3 spans 15 amino acids. The V end lost 4 bases, the J end lost 8 bases, and 16 bases lay between the germline ends. The V gene's germline CDR1 is SGHRS and CDR2 YFSETQ. CDR3 in amino acids: CASSAGGPSDSPLHF. Written as DNA, the CDR3 is TGCGCCAGCAGCGCGGGGGGGCCCAGCGATTCACCCCTCCACTTT.

The rearrangement links TRBV2 to TRBJ1-2; no clear D gene. Trimming removed 8 bases from V and 6 bases from J, with 19 bases in between. The CDR3 has 14 residues. CDR1 SNHLY and CDR2 FYNNEI come from the germline V gene. The CDR3 here is CASPGLRSIDGYTF. The CDR3 region has the DNA TGTGCCAGCCCGGGTCTACGATCTATTGATGGCTACACCTTC.